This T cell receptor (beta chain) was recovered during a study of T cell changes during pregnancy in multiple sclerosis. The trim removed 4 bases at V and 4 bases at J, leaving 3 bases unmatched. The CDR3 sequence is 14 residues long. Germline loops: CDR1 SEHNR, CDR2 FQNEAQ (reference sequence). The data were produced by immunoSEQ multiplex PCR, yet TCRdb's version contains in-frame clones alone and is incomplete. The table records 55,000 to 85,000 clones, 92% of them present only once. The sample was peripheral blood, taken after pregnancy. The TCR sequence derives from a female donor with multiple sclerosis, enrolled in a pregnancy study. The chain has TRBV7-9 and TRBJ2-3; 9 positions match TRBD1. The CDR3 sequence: CASSYRQGADTQYF. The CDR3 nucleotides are TGTGCCAGCAGCTACCGACAGGGGGCAGATACGCAGTATTTT.